The sequence of this TCR beta chain was determined in a study of T cells in Graves' hyperthyroidism and ophthalmopathy. Looking at the study overall: Peripheral blood was acquired at first diagnosis, ahead of any therapy whatsoever. Findings and limits, study-wide: The model's output predicted ophthalmopathy at a median of roughly 6 months prior to onset. Ophthalmopathy was told apart from stable hyperthyroidism by a 13 V-J model. Most thyroid-expanded clonotypes above 0.001 were also found in blood.

This clonotype was seen repeatedly, ten times or more. What it binds is unknown. Amplified TCR beta CDR3 regions derived from RNA transcripts. With the HTBI primer set, the TCR CDR3 went through a first round of RT-PCR. TCRdb ran MiXCR on the multiplex PCR reads and lists one entry per CDR3 protein. The sample shows about 610,000 distinct CDR3 sequences, roughly 14% of them seen only once. The receptor's source is a woman aged 40-49 years with Graves' ophthalmopathy. The sequenced sample was blood.

The CDR3 sequence is CASSYGSAGHEQYF. The DNA for the CDR3 is TGTGCCAGCAGTTACGGCTCCGCTGGGCACGAGCAGTACTTC. This rearrangement joins TRBV6-2 or TRBV6-3 to TRBJ2-7, with unresolved D. The CDR3 contains 14 residues. V was cut by 2 bases and J by 5 bases, with 13 bases left in between. Looked up from germline, CDR1 is MNHEY and CDR2 is SVGEGT.